Listed here is a single TCR beta chain. The CDR3 is 16 amino acids. The V gene end was trimmed by 2 bases and the J gene end by 5 bases; junction bases not matched to a gene: 1. Germline CDR1 reads SEHNR; CDR2 reads FQNEAQ (reference sequence). Data came from immunoSEQ multiplex PCR; TCRdb stores just in-frame clones and leaves some out. The sample lists 95,000 to 150,000 clones, approximately 90% seen once, with more than 13% in the top ten. The data belong to a study of T cell responses to AZD1222 COVID-19 vaccine. The sequence was obtained from an adult in good health. This sequence joins TRBV7-9 and TRBJ2-1, with 15 bases that match TRBD2. The sequencing used peripheral blood, collected on day 0 of AZD1222 vaccination. As DNA, the CDR3 is TGTGCCAGCAGCTTAAGGACTAGCGGGAGGGACAATGAGCAGTTCTTC. Its translation is CASSLRTSGRDNEQFF.